Listed below are T cell receptor beta chains from one sample, sequenced in a study of response to subunit inactivated influenza vaccine. One entry per CDR3 protein results from TCRdb running MiXCR on the RT-PCR reads. The sample lists roughly 570,000 distinct CDR3 sequences; over 10% were seen once. Sequenced material: PBMCs from blood, taken about 40 days after vaccination. These receptors came from a man over 45 who received an inactivated influenza vaccine. Both conserved end residues are part of each CDR3. Fields, in order: V gene, clone size, J gene, D gene, CDR3 protein, CDR3 DNA. D genes are given only for firm matches. Some rows have no size entry. The others give once, few or many, or a class for an expanded clone.

v_call: TRBV24-1
clone_size: few
j_call: TRBJ2-3
d_call: -
cdr3_aa: CATSDLPTLGGTDTQYF
cdr3_nt: TGTGCCACCAGTGATTTGCCGACGTTGGGGGGCACAGATACGCAGTATTTT

v_call: TRBV29-1
clone_size: -
j_call: TRBJ1-1
d_call: -
cdr3_aa: CSVGGTGSSSTEAFF
cdr3_nt: TGCAGCGTTGGCGGCACGGGGAGTTCGAGCACTGAAGCCTTCTTT

v_call: TRBV15
clone_size: -
j_call: TRBJ2-1
d_call: TRBD2
cdr3_aa: CATSSAGTSGSYEQFF
cdr3_nt: TGTGCCACCAGCAGTGCCGGGACTAGCGGGAGCTATGAGCAGTTCTTC

v_call: TRBV7-8
clone_size: -
j_call: TRBJ2-1
d_call: -
cdr3_aa: CASSLVGRYPYNEQFF
cdr3_nt: TGTGCCAGCAGCTTAGTCGGCAGATATCCCTACAATGAGCAGTTCTTC

v_call: TRBV20-1
clone_size: few
j_call: TRBJ2-5
d_call: -
cdr3_aa: CSAHGARGETQYF
cdr3_nt: TGCAGTGCTCACGGGGCAAGGGGAGAGACCCAGTACTTC

v_call: TRBV12-3/TRBV12-4
clone_size: -
j_call: TRBJ2-1
d_call: TRBD2
cdr3_aa: CASTQGTSGRDTYNEQFF
cdr3_nt: TGTGCCAGCACCCAAGGGACTAGCGGGAGGGACACTTACAATGAGCAGTTCTTC

v_call: TRBV4-2
clone_size: many
j_call: TRBJ1-2
d_call: -
cdr3_aa: CASSQRGRGDYGYTF
cdr3_nt: TGTGCCAGCAGCCAAAGAGGTCGGGGGGACTATGGCTACACCTTC

v_call: TRBV20-1
clone_size: few
j_call: TRBJ1-5
d_call: -
cdr3_aa: CSGSGQINQPQHF
cdr3_nt: TGCAGTGGCAGCGGCCAGATCAATCAGCCCCAGCATTTT

v_call: TRBV18
clone_size: -
j_call: TRBJ2-5
d_call: TRBD2
cdr3_aa: CASSPSRGYGETQYF
cdr3_nt: TGTGCCAGCTCACCTTCGCGGGGGTATGGGGAGACCCAGTACTTC

v_call: TRBV20-1
clone_size: few
j_call: TRBJ2-5
d_call: -
cdr3_aa: CSASSRNQETQYF
cdr3_nt: TGCAGTGCTAGTTCACGGAACCAAGAGACCCAGTACTTC

v_call: TRBV6-5
clone_size: few
j_call: TRBJ2-7
d_call: TRBD1
cdr3_aa: CASSFGQGEYF
cdr3_nt: TGTGCCAGCAGTTTCGGACAGGGAGAGTACTTC

v_call: TRBV28
clone_size: -
j_call: TRBJ2-1
d_call: -
cdr3_aa: CASSPIWGHMGLLGDEQFF
cdr3_nt: TGTGCCAGCAGTCCTATATGGGGCCATATGGGGCTCTTGGGCGATGAGCAGTTCTTC

v_call: TRBV27
clone_size: -
j_call: TRBJ2-5
d_call: -
cdr3_aa: CASSTYLAGQETQYF
cdr3_nt: TGTGCCAGCAGTACATACTTGGCCGGTCAAGAGACCCAGTACTTC